This record looks at one TCR beta chain sequence and its context. Its antigen is currently unknown. Data came from immunoSEQ multiplex PCR; TCRdb stores just in-frame clones and leaves some out. The sample consists of fewer than 20,000 clones, roughly 49% of them appearing once. An approximately 6-day coculture at 37°C was performed with the mixed lymphocyte reaction cells. These data come from a study of siplizumab effects on memory and regulatory T cells. Study conclusions and caveats: Whether proliferating Tregs in siplizumab cultures suppress was not functionally confirmed.

The J segment lost 10 bases and the V segment lost 0 bases, leaving 8 bases of the junction unmatched. CDR1 and CDR2 from the germline V gene are SGHRS and YFSETQ. The CDR3 spans 16 residues. The chain links TRBV5-1 to TRBJ2-1; 12 bases fit TRBD2. This TCR derives from a human donor in good health; the cells came from an allogeneic mixed lymphocyte reaction. Sequenced material: CFSE-low (dividing) CD4+ T cells sorted from an allogeneic mixed lymphocyte reaction. CDR3 DNA: TGCGCCAGCAGCTTGGTCCTAGCGGGGGGGCCACACGAGCAGTTCTTC. This gives the protein CASSLVLAGGPHEQFF.